This T cell receptor beta chain was identified in a study of human T cells and chemical hapten exposure. In the case of this clonotype: The target antigen is unknown.

The CDR3 extends over 13 amino acids. Germline V gene data show CDR1 as DFQATT and CDR2 as SNEGSKA (reference sequence). Trimming cost V 6 bases and J 3 bases; bases outside gene matches: 7. TCRdb independently ran MiXCR on the RACE reads; one entry per CDR3 protein. The sample gives tens of thousands of distinct CDR3 sequences, approximately 9.8% of which show up once; 11% to 15% is in the top ten. Study-wide findings and caveats: Versus controls, expanded TCRs had significantly more large CDR3 similarity clusters.

Documented time point: pre-sensitization, week 0. Indicated treatment: therapeutic diphenylcyclopropenone sensitization with weekly scalp DPC. This chain connects TRBV20-1 to TRBJ1-2; 7 bases fit TRBD1. This TCR derives from a middle-aged woman with alopecia areata. Some clones in this sample may be carry-over from other donors' samples. Here the sequenced sample was whole blood, taken in connection with sensitization to the hapten diphenylcyclopropenone (DPC). Here the CDR3 reads CSAHGTADYGYTF. CDR3 nucleotide sequence: TGCAGTGCCCATGGGACAGCGGACTATGGCTACACCTTC.